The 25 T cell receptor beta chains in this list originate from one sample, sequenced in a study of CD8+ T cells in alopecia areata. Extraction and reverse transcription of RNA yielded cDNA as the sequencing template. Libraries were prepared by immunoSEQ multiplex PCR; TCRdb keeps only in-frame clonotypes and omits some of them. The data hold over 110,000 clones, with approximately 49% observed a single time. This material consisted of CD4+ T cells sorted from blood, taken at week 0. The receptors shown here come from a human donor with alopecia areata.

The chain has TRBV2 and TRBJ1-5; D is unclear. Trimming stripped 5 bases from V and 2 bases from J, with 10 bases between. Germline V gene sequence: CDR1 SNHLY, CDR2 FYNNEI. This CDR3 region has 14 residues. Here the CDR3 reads CASSRDSGNQPQHF. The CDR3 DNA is TGTGCCAGCAGTAGGGATTCTGGCAATCAGCCCCAGCATTTT.

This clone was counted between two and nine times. Written as DNA, the CDR3 is TGTGCCTGGAGTGTAACAGAGACAGATACGCAGTATTTT. This codes for CAWSVTETDTQYF. The chain carries TRBV30 and TRBJ2-3, with D unresolved. Per germline, CDR1 GTSNPN and CDR2 SVGIG (reference sequence). This CDR3 spans 13 amino acids. The V gene lost 0 bases and the J gene lost 3 bases, with 7 bases spanning the gap.

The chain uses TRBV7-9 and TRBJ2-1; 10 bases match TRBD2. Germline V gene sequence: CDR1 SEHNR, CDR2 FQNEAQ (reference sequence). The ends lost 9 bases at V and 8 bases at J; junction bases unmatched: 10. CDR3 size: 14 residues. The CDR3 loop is CASPARLAGDEQFF. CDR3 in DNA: TGTGCCAGTCCCGCCCGGCTAGCGGGAGATGAGCAGTTCTTC.

CDR3 sequence: CSASRRGGNEQFF. Here the CDR3 DNA reads TGCAGCGCCTCAAGGAGGGGGGGCAATGAGCAGTTCTTC. The J gene is TRBJ2-1, the V gene TRBV29-1, with D possibly TRBD2 on 7 matching bases. Germline V gene lookup returns CDR1 SQVTM and CDR2 ANQGSEA. The CDR3 sequence is 13 residues long. V shed 7 bases and J shed 6 bases, with 16 bases lying between them.

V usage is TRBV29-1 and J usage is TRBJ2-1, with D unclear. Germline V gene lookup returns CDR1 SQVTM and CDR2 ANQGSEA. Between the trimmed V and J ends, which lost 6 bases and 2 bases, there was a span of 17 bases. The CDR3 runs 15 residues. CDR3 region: CSVNPLVRTYNEQFF. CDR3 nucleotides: TGCAGCGTGAACCCCCTTGTACGGACCTACAATGAGCAGTTCTTC.

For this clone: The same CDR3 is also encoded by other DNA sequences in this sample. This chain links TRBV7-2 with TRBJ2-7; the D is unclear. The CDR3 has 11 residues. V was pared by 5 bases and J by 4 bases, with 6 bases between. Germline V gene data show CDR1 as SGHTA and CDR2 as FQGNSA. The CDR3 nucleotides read TGTGCCAGCAGCCTCCGATACGAGCAGTACTTC. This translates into CASSLRYEQYF.

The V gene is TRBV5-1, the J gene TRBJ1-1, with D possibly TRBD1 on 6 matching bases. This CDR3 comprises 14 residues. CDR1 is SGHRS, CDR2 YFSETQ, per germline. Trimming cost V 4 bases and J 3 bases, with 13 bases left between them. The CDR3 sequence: CASSLQGGDTEAFF. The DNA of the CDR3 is TGCGCCAGCAGCCTACAGGGAGGAGACACTGAAGCTTTCTTT.

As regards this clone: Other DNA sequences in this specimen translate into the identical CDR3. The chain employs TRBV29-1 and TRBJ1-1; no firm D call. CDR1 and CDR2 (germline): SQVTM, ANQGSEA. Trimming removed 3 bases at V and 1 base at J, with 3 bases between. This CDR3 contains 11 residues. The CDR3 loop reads CSVEGNTEAFF. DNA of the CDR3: TGCAGCGTTGAGGGGAACACTGAAGCTTTCTTT.

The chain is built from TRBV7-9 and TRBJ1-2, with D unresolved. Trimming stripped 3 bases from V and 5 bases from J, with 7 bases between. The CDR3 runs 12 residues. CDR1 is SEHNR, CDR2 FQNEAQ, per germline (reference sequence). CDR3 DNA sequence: TGTGCCAGCAGCTTTTCTGGGTATGGCTACACCTTC. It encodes CASSFSGYGYTF.

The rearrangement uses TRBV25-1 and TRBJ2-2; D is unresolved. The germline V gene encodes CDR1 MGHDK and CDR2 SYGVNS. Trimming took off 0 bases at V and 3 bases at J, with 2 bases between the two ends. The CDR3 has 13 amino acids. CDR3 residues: CASSEYDTGELFF. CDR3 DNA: TGTGCCAGCAGTGAATACGACACCGGGGAGCTGTTTTTT. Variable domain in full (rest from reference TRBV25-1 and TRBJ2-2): EADIYQTPRYLVIGTGKKITLECSQTMGHDKMYWYQQDPGMELHLIHYSYGVNSTEKGDLSSESTVSRIRTEHFPLTLESARPSHTSQYLCASSEYDTGELFFGEGSRLTVL.

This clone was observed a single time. In nucleotides, the CDR3 is TGTGCCAGCAGCAAACAGGGAATCGCTAATGAAAAACTGTTTTTT. Amino acids: CASSKQGIANEKLFF. This chain uses TRBV9 with TRBJ1-4; the D gene is possibly TRBD1 (6 bases). CDR3 length: 15 residues. The germline V gene encodes CDR1 SGDLS and CDR2 YYNGEE. V was shortened by 4 bases and J by 3 bases, with 13 bases between the two germline ends. Variable domain in full (rest from reference TRBV9 and TRBJ1-4): DSGVTQTPKHLITATGQRVTLRCSPRSGDLSVYWYQQSLDQGLQFLIQYYNGEERAKGNILERFSAQQFPDLHSELNLSSLELGDSALYFCASSKQGIANEKLFFGSGTQLSVL.

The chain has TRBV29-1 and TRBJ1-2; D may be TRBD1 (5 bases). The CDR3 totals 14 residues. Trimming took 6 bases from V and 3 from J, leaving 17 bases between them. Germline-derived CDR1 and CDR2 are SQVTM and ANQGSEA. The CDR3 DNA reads TGCAGCGTCCGCTCCCCCGGGACGGACTATGGCTACACCTTC. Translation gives CSVRSPGTDYGYTF.

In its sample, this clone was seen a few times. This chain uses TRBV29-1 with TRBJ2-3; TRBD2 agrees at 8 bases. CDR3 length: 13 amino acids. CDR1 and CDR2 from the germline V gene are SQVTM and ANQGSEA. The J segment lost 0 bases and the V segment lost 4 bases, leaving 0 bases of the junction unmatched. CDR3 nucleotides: TGCAGCGTTGTAGCGGGGAGCACAGATACGCAGTATTTT. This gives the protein CSVVAGSTDTQYF.

The CDR3 sequence is CAGSQSRFGEQFF. The CDR3 nucleotides read TGTGCCGGAAGCCAGAGCAGATTCGGTGAGCAGTTCTTC. V gene TRBV28 combines with J gene TRBJ2-1; the D is unclear. V was shortened by 11 bases and J by 9 bases, with 20 bases between the two germline ends. The CDR3 has 13 residues. Looked up from germline, CDR1 is MDHEN and CDR2 is SYDVKM.

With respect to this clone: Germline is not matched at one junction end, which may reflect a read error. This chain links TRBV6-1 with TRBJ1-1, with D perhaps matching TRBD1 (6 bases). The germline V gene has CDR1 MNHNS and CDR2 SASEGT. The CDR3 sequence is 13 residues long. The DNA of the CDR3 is TGTGCCAGCGGTGACAGGCACAACACTGAAGCTTTCTTT. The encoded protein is CASGDRHNTEAFF.

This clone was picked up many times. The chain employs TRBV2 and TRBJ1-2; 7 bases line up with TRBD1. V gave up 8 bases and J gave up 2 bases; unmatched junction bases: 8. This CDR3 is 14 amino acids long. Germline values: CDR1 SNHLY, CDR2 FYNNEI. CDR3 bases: TGTGCCAGCCTCTATGCGGACAGGAACTATGGCTACACCTTC. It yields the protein CASLYADRNYGYTF.

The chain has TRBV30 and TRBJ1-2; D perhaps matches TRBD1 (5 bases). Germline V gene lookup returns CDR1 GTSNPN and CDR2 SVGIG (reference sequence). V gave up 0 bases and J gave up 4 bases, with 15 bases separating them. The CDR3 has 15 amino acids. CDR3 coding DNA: TGTGCCTGGAGTGTAAGGTTTGGGGGGTCCTATGGCTACACCTTC. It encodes CAWSVRFGGSYGYTF.

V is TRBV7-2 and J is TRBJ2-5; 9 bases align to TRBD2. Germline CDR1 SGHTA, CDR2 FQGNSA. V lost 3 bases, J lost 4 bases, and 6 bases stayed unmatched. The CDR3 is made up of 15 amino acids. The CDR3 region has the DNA TGTGCCAGCAGCTTGACTAGCGGTACTTCAGAGACCCAGTACTTC. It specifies CASSLTSGTSETQYF.

CDR3 bases: TGTGCCACTTCTTCGGGGACTACGGAGACCCAGTACTTC. Its protein product is CATSSGTTETQYF. The chain employs TRBV7-6 and TRBJ2-5; 7 bases agree with TRBD2. After removal of 10 bases from V and 5 bases from J, the junction contained 10 bases not matched to a gene. The CDR3 sequence is 13 residues long. Germline V lookup: CDR1 SGHVS, CDR2 FNYEAQ.

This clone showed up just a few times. The CDR3 DNA reads as TGTGCCAGCAGTGAGGACGGGGTACGGACCTACGAGCAGTACTTC. It codes for CASSEDGVRTYEQYF. The chain couples TRBV2 to TRBJ2-7, with a tentative D call TRBD2 (5 bases). This CDR3 has 15 residues. V shed 3 bases and J shed 2 bases, with 14 bases lying between them. Per the germline V gene, CDR1 is SNHLY and CDR2 is FYNNEI. Full variable domain (remainder filled in from reference TRBV2 and TRBJ2-7): EPEVTQTPSHQVTQMGQEVILRCVPISNHLYFYWYRQILGQKVEFLVSFYNNEISEKSEIFDDQFSVERPDGSNFTLKIRSTKLEDSAMYFCASSEDGVRTYEQYFGPGTRLTVT.

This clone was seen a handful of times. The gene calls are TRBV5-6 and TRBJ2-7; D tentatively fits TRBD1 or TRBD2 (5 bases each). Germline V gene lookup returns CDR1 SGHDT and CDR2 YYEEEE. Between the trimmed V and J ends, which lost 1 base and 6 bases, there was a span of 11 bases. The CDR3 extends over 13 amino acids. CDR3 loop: CASSLFGAGEQYF. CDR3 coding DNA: TGTGCCAGCAGCTTGTTCGGGGCTGGCGAGCAGTACTTC.

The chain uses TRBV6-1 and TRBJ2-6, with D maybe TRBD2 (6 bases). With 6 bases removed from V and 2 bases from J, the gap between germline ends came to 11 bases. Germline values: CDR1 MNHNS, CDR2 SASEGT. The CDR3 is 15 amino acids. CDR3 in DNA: TGTGCCAGCAGGATGGGGGAGGCTGGGGCCAACGTCCTGACTTTC. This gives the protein CASRMGEAGANVLTF.

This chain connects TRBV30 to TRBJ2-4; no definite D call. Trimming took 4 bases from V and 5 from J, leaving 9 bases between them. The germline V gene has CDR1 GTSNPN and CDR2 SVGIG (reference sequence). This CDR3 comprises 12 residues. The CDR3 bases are TGTGCCTGGAATCCTGGGGAAAACATTCAGTACTTC. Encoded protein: CAWNPGENIQYF.

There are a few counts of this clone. The CDR3 is CAWSGTGGIDTQYF. The CDR3 coding sequence is TGTGCCTGGAGTGGGACAGGGGGCATAGATACGCAGTATTTT. The chain joins TRBV30 to TRBJ2-3; 11 bases line up with TRBD1. CDR3 length: 14 amino acids. V lost 1 base and J lost 5; bases outside the gene matches: 2. Germline CDR1 reads GTSNPN; CDR2 reads SVGIG (reference sequence).

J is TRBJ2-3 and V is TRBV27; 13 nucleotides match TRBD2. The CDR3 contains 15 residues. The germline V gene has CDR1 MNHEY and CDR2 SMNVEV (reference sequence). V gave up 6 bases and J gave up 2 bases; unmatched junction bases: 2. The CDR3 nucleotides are TGTGCCAGCAGGGGACTAGCGGGGCCCACAGATACGCAGTATTTT. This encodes CASRGLAGPTDTQYF.